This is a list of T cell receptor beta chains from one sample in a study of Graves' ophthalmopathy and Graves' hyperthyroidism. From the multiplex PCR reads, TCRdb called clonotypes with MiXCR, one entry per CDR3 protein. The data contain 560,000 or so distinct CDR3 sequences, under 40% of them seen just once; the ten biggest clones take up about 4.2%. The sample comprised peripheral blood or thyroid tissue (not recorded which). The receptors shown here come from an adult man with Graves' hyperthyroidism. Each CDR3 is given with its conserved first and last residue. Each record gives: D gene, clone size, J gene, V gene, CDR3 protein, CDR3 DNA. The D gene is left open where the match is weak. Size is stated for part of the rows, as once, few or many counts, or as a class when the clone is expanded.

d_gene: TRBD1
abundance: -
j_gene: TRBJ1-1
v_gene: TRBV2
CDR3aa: CAGTGQGAAEAFF
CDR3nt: TGTGCCGGAACGGGACAGGGTGCCGCTGAAGCTTTCTTT

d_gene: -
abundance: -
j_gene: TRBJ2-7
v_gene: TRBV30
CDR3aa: CAVERAGGNYEQYF
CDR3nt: TGTGCCGTAGAACGAGCCGGGGGAAACTACGAGCAGTACTTC

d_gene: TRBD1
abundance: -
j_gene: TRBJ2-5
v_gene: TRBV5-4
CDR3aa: CASSFTRDRETQYF
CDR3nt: TGTGCCAGCAGCTTCACTCGGGACAGGGAGACCCAGTACTTC

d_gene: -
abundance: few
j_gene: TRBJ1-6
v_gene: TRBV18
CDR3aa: CASSPRRNDNSPLHF
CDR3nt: TGTGCCAGCTCACCCCGGCGGAACGATAATTCACCCCTCCACTTT

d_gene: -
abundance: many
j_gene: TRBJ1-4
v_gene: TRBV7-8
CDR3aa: CASSLNHATNEKLFF
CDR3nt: TGTGCCAGCAGCTTAAATCATGCAACTAATGAAAAACTGTTTTTT

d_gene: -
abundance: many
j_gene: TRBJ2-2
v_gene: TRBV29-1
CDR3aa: CSVEVGTGELFF
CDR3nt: TGCAGCGTTGAAGTAGGCACCGGGGAGCTGTTTTTT

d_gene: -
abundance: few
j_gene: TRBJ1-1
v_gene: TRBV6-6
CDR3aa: CASSYSRDEAFF
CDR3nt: TGTGCCAGCAGTTACTCAAGGGATGAAGCTTTCTTT

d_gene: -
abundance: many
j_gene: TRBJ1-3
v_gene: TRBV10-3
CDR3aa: CATQGSSGNTIYF
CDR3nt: TGTGCCACACAAGGAAGCTCTGGAAACACCATATATTTT

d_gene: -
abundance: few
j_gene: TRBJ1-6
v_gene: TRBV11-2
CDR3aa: CASSDKTGFGSPLHF
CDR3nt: TGTGCCAGCAGCGACAAAACAGGGTTTGGGTCACCCCTCCACTTT

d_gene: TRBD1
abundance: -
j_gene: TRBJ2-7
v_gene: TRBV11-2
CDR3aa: CASSWSGTGGESSEQYF
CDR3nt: TGTGCCAGCAGCTGGTCCGGGACAGGGGGCGAATCAAGCGAGCAGTACTTC

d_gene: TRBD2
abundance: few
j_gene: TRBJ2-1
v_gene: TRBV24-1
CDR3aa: CATSDLGTSGDSYNEQFF
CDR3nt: TGTGCCACCAGTGACCTTGGGACTAGCGGGGACTCCTACAATGAGCAGTTCTTC

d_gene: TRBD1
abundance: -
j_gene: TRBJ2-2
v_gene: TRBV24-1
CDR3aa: CATSDPRTGNTGELFF
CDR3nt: TGTGCCACCAGTGATCCCCGGACAGGGAACACCGGGGAGCTGTTTTTT

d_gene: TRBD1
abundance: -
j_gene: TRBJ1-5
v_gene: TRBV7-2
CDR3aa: CAGSSRQGRGNQPQHF
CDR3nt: TGTGCCGGCAGCTCTCGACAGGGACGAGGTAATCAGCCCCAGCATTTT

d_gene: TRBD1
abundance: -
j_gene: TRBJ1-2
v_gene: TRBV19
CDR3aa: CASSEGAANYGYTF
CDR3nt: TGTGCCAGTAGCGAGGGGGCCGCTAACTATGGCTACACCTTC

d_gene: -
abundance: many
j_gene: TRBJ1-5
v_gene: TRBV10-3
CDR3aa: CAISISENQPQHF
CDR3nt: TGTGCCATCTCGATTTCAGAAAATCAGCCCCAGCATTTT

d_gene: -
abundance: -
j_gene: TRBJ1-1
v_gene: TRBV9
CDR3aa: CASSGAGLGAFF
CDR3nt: TGTGCCAGCAGCGGAGCCGGGCTGGGGGCTTTCTTT

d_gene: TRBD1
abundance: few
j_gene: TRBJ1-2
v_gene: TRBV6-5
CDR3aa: CASSYSTQGDYGYTF
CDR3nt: TGTGCCAGCAGTTACTCGACGCAGGGGGACTATGGCTACACCTTC

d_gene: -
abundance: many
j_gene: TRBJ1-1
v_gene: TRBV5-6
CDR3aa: CASSSRWTVNTEAFF
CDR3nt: TGTGCCAGCAGCAGCCGGTGGACGGTGAACACTGAAGCTTTCTTT

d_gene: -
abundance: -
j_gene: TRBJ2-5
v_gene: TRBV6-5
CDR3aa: CASSLHSDLPQETQYF
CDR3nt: TGTGCCAGCAGTCTACACTCGGACTTGCCTCAAGAGACCCAGTACTTC

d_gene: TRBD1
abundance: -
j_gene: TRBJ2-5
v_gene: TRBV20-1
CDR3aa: CSATDRASNQPQYF
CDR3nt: TGCAGTGCTACCGACAGGGCGAGCAATCAGCCCCAGTACTTC

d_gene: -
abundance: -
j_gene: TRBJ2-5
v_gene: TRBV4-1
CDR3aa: CASSQVEGELQETQYF
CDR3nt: TGCGCCAGCAGCCAAGTAGAAGGGGAGCTACAAGAGACCCAGTACTTC

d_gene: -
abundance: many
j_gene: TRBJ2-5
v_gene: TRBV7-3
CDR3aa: CASSLTGRQETQYF
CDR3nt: TGTGCCAGCAGCTTAACTGGACGGCAAGAGACCCAGTACTTC

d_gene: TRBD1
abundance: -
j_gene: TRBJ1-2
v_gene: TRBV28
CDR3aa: CASGSPGTGYGYTF
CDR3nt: TGTGCCAGCGGATCGCCCGGGACAGGCTATGGCTACACCTTC

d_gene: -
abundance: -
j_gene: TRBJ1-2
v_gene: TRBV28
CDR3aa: CASGPGTAIGYTF
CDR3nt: TGTGCCAGCGGCCCGGGGACCGCTATTGGCTACACCTTC

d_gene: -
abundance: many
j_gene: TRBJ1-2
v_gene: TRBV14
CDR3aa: CASSRSVEGYTF
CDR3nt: TGTGCCAGCAGCAGATCAGTAGAAGGCTACACCTTC

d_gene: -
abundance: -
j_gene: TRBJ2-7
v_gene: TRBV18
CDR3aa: CASSPVGTSISYEQYF
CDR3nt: TGTGCCAGCTCACCAGTCGGGACAAGCATCTCCTACGAGCAGTACTTC

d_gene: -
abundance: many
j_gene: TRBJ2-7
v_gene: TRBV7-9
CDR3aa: CASSLVEGGAYEQYF
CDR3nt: TGTGCCAGCAGCTTAGTAGAGGGGGGAGCCTACGAGCAGTACTTC

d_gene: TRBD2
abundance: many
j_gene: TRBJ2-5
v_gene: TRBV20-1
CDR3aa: CSARGILAEGGETQYF
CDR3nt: TGCAGTGCTAGGGGGATACTAGCGGAGGGGGGAGAGACCCAGTACTTC

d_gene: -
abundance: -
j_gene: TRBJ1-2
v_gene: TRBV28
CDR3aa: CASSLTGYYSGYTF
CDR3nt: TGTGCCAGCAGTTTAACAGGGTACTATTCCGGCTACACCTTC

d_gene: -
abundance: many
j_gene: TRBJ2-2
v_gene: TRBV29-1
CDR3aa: CSVARNGELFF
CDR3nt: TGCAGCGTTGCCCGTAACGGGGAGCTGTTTTTT

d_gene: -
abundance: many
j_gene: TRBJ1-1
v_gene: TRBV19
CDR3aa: CASSDAGVTEAFF
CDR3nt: TGTGCCAGTAGCGATGCGGGGGTCACTGAAGCTTTCTTT

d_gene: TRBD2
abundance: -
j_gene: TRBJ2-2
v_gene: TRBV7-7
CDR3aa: CASSISTSGGYNELFF
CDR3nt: TGTGCTAGCAGCATCTCGACTAGCGGGGGCTACAATGAGCTGTTTTTT

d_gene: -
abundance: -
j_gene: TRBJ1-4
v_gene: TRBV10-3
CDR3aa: CAISESGVIEKLFF
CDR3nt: TGTGCCATCAGTGAGTCGGGAGTGATTGAAAAACTGTTTTTT

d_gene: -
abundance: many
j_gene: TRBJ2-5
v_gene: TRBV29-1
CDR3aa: CSVELRQATQVAQYF
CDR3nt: TGCAGCGTTGAACTTCGACAGGCCACCCAAGTGGCCCAGTACTTC